This T cell receptor beta chain was observed in a study of a mutant IDH1 vaccine in newly diagnosed glioma. This table comes from immunoSEQ multiplex PCR, and its TCRdb copy is limited to in-frame clones, with some not included. Of around 33,000 clones listed, around 80% are singletons. Time point meaning: baseline, week 1 (first vaccination visit). Described treatment: pre-vaccination baseline after standard-of-care therapy. The V and J ends lost 4 bases and 4 bases respectively, with 8 bases between them. Germline-derived CDR1 and CDR2 are SGHVS and FQNEAQ. The CDR3 is 12 amino acids. Sequenced here: peripheral blood mononuclear cells (PBMCs), sampled from a glioma patient treated with radiotherapy, temozolomide or both. The sequence was obtained from a man aged 45 to 65 with glioma. Some clones in this sample may be carry-over from other donors' samples. The chain has TRBV7-8 and TRBJ2-7, with D tentatively TRBD2 (5 bases). The CDR3, as DNA: TGTGCCAGCAGCTACGGGGATTACGAGCAGTACTTC. Protein product: CASSYGDYEQYF.